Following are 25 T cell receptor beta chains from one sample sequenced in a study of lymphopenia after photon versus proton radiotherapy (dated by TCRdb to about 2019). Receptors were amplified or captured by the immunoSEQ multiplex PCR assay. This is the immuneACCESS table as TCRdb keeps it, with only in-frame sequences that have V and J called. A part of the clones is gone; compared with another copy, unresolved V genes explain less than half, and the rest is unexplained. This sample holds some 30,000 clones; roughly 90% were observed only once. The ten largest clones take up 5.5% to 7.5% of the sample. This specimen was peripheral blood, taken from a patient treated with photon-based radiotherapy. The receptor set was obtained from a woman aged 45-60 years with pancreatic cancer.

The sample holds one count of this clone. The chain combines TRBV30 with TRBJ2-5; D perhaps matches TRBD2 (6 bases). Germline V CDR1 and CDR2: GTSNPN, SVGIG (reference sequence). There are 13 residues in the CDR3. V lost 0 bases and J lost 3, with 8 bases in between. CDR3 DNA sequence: TGTGCCTGGAGTGTCGGGGGAAAAGAGACCCAGTACTTC. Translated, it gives CAWSVGGKETQYF.

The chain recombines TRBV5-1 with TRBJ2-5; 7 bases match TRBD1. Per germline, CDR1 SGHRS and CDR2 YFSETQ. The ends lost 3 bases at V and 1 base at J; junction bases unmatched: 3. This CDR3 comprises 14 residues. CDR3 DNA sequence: TGCGCCAGCAGCTGGGGACAGAGCCAAGAGACCCAGTACTTC. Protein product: CASSWGQSQETQYF.

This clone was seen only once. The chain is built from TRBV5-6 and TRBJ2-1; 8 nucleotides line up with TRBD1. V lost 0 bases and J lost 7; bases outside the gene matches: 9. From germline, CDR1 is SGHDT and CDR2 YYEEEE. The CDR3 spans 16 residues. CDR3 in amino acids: CASSLVWDRQGNEQFF. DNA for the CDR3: TGTGCCAGCAGCTTGGTATGGGACAGGCAAGGAAATGAGCAGTTCTTC.

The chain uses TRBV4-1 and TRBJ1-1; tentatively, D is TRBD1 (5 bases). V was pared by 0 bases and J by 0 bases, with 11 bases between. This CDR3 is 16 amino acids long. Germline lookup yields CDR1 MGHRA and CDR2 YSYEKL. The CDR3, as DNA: TGCGCCAGCAGCCAAGAACAGGCATCCTTGAACACTGAAGCTTTCTTT. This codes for CASSQEQASLNTEAFF.

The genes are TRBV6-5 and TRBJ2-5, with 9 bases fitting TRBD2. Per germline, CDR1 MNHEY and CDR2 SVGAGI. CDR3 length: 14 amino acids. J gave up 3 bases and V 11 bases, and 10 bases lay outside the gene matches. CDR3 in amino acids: CACRGLALEETQYF. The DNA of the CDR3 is TGTGCCTGTCGAGGACTAGCGCTCGAAGAGACCCAGTACTTC.

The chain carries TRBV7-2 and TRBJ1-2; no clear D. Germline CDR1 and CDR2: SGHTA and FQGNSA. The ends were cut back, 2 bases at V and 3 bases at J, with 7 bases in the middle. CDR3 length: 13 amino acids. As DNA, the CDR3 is TGTGCCAGCAGCTTAAAAAGGGACTATGGCTACACCTTC. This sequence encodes CASSLKRDYGYTF.

The CDR3 sequence is CASSPFGVSKNIQYF. The CDR3 DNA reads as TGTGCCAGCAGCCCCTTCGGTGTGTCGAAAAACATTCAGTACTTC. The chain joins TRBV7-8 to TRBJ2-4; D gene unclear. V was pared by 5 bases and J by 4 bases, with 15 bases between. This CDR3 has 15 amino acids. Germline V gene data show CDR1 as SGHVS and CDR2 as FQNEAQ.

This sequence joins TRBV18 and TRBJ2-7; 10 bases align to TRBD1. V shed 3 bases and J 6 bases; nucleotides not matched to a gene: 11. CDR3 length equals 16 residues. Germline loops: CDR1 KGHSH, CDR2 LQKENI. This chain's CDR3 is CASSPIRQGAQIEQYF. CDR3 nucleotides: TGTGCCAGCTCACCGATACGACAGGGGGCGCAAATCGAGCAGTACTTC.

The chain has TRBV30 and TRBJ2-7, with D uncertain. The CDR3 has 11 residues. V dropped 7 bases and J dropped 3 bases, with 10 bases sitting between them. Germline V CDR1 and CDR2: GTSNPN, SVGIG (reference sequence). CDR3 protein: CALGRYYEQYF. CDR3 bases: TGTGCCTTAGGACGGTACTACGAGCAGTACTTC. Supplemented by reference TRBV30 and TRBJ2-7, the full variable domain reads SQTIHQWPATLVQPVGSPLSLECTVEGTSNPNLYWYRQAAGRGLQLLFYSVGIGQISSEVPQNLSASRPQDRQFILSSKKLLLSDSGFYLCALGRYYEQYFGPGTRLTVT.

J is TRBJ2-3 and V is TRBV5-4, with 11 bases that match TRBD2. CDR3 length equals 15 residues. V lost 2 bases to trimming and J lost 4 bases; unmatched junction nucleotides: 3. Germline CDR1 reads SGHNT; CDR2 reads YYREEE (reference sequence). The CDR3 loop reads CASSLSGLAADTQYF. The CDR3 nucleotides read TGTGCCAGCAGCTTATCGGGACTAGCGGCAGATACGCAGTATTTT.

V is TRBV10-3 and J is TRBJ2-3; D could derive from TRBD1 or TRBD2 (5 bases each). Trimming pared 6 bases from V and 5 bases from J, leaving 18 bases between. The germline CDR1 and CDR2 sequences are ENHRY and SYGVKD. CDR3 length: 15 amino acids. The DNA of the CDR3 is TGTGCCATCAGCGGGGACGGCCCCGGGCGAGATACGCAGTATTTT. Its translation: CAISGDGPGRDTQYF.

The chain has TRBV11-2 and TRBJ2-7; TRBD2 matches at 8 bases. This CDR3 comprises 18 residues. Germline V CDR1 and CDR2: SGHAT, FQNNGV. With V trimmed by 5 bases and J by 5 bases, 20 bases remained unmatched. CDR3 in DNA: TGTGCCAGCAGCCCCCCCCATGGGGCGGCCCGGGGGGGAGACGAGCAGTACTTC. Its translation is CASSPPHGAARGGDEQYF.

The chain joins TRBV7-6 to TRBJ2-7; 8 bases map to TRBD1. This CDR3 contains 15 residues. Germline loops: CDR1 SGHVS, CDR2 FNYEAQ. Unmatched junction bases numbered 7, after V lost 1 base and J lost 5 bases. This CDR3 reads CASSLVGDRGDEQYF. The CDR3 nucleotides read TGTGCCAGCAGCTTAGTGGGAGACAGGGGCGACGAGCAGTACTTC.

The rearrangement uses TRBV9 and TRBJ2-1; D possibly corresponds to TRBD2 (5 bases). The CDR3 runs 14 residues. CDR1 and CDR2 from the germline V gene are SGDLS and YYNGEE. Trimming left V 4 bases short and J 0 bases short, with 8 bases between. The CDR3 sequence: CASSPGSSYNEQFF. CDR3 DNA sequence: TGTGCCAGCAGCCCGGGGAGCTCCTACAATGAGCAGTTCTTC.

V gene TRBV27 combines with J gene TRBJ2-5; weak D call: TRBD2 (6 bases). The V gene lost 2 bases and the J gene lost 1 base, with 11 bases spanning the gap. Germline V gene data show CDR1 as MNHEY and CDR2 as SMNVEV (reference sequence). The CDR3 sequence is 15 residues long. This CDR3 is CASSLGGGGQETQYF. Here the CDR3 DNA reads TGTGCCAGCAGTTTAGGGGGAGGAGGCCAAGAGACCCAGTACTTC.

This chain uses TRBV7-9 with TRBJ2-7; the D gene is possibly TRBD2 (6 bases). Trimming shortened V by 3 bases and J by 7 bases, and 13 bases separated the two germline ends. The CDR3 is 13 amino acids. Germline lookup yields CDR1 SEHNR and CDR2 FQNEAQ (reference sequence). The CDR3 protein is CASSFAFAGEQYF. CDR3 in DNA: TGTGCCAGCAGCTTTGCGTTTGCGGGAGAGCAGTACTTC.

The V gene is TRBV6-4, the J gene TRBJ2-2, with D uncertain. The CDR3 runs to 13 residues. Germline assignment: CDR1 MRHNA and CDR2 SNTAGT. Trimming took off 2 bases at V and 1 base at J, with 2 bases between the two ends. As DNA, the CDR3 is TGTGCCAGCAGTGACGGGAACACCGGGGAGCTGTTTTTT. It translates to CASSDGNTGELFF.

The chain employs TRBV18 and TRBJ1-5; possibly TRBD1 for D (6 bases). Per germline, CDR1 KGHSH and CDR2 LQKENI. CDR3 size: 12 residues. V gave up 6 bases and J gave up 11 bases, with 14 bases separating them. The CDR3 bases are TGTGCCAGCTCCCATCCCGGGACAACCCAGCATTTT. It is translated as CASSHPGTTQHF.

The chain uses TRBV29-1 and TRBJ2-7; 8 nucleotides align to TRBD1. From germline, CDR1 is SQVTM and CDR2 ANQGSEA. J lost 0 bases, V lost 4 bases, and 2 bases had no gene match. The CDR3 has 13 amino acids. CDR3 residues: CSVGGQASYEQYF. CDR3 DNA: TGCAGCGTTGGGGGACAGGCCTCCTACGAGCAGTACTTC.

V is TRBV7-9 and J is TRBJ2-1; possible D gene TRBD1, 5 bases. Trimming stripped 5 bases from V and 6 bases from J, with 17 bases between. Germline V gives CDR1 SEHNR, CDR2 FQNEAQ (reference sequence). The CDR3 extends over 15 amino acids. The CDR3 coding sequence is TGTGCCAGCAGCCCCCAAAGCGCAGGGTTCAATGAGCAGTTCTTC. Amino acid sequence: CASSPQSAGFNEQFF.

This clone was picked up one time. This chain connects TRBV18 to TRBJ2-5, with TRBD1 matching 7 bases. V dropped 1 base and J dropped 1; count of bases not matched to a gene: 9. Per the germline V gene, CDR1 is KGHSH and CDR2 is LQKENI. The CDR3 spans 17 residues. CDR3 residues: CASSPLPRGRVQETQYF. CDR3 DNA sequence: TGTGCCAGCTCACCACTACCGAGGGGGCGTGTCCAAGAGACCCAGTACTTC.

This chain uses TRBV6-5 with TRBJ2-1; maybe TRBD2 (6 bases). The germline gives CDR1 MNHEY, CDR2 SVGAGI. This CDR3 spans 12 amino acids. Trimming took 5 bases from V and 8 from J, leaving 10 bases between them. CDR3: CASSRLGDEQFF. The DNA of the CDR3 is TGTGCCAGCAGTCGACTAGGAGATGAGCAGTTCTTC.

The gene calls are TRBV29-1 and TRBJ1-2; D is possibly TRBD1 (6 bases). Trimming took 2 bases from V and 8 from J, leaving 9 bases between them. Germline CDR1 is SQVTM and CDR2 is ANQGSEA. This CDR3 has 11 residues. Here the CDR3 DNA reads TGCAGCGTTGAAACAGGGCAGGGCTACACCTTC. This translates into CSVETGQGYTF.

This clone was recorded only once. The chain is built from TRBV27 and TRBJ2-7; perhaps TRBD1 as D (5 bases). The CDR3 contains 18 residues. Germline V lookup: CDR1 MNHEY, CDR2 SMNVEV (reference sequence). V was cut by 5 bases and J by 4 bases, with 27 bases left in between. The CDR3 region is CASSHQGWARETPYEQYF. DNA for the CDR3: TGTGCCAGCAGTCACCAAGGTTGGGCCAGGGAAACGCCATACGAGCAGTACTTC.

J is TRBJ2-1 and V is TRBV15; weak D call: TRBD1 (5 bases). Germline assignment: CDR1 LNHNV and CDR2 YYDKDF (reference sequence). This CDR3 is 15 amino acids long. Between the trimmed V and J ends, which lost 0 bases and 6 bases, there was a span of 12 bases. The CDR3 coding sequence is TGTGCCACCAGCAGAGATGCCAATAGGGGCAATGAGCAGTTCTTC. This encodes CATSRDANRGNEQFF.